This T cell receptor beta chain was recorded in a study of T-cell memory formation after mild COVID-19. There are a few counts of this clonotype. TCRdb redid the calling of the 5' RACE reads with MiXCR, one entry per CDR3 protein. This sample has over 350,000 distinct CDR3 sequences, with roughly 24% found just once. The CDR3 loop spans 14 amino acids. Germline V gene data show CDR1 as SGHKS and CDR2 as YYEKEE (reference sequence). V lost 4 bases and J lost 7; bases outside the gene matches: 10. The TCR was taken from an adult woman who had mild COVID-19 (a few samples of this study predate the infection). Cell type and time point are not known. The rearrangement joins TRBV5-5 to TRBJ1-2, with TRBD1 matching over 7 bases. Input material: PBMCs or a T cell subset sorted from them (not recorded which). CDR3: CASSAQGEVGGYTF. The CDR3 DNA is TGTGCCAGCAGCGCCCAGGGGGAAGTCGGTGGCTACACCTTC.